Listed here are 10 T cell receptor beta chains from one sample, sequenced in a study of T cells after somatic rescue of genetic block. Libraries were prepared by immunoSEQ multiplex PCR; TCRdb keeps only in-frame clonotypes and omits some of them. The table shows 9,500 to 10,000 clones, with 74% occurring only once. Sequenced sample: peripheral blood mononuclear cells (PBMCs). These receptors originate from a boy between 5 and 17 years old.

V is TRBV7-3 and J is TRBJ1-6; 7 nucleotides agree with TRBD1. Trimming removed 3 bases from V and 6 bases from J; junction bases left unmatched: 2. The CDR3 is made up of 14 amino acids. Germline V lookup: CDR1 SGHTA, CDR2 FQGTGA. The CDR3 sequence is CASSLSGGNSPLHF. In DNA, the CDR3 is TGTGCCAGCAGCTTGTCAGGGGGTAATTCACCCCTCCACTTT.

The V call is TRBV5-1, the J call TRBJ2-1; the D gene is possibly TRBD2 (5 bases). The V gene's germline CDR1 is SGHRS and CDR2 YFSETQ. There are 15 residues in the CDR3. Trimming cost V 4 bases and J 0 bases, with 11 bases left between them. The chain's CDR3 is CASSPSGTSYNEQFF. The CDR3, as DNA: TGCGCCAGCAGCCCAAGCGGCACCTCCTACAATGAGCAGTTCTTC.

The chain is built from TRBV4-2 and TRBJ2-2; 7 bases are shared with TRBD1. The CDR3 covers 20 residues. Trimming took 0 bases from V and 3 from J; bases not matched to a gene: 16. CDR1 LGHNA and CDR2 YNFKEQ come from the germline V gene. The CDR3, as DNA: TGTGCCAGCAGCCAAGATCCCCAGGGACAGTTCAGTATACACACCGGGGAGCTGTTTTTT. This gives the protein CASSQDPQGQFSIHTGELFF.

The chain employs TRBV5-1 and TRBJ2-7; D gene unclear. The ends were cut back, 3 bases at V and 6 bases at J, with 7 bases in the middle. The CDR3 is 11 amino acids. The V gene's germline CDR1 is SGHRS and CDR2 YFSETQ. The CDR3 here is CASSSLGEQYF. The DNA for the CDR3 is TGCGCCAGCAGCTCCCTAGGCGAGCAGTACTTC.

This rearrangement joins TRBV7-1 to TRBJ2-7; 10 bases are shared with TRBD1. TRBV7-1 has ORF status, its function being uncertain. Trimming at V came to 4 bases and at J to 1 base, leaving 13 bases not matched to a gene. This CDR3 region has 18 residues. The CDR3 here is CASSLGQGDQRISYEQYF. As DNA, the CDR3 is TGTGCCAGCAGCTTAGGACAGGGGGACCAGCGGATTTCCTACGAGCAGTACTTC.

CDR3 in amino acids: CASRRGAVGVSNYGYTF. The CDR3 nucleotides read TGTGCCAGCAGGAGGGGGGCGGTCGGGGTATCCAACTATGGCTACACCTTC. The genes are TRBV25-1 and TRBJ1-2, with D possibly TRBD1 on 6 matching bases. There are 17 residues in the CDR3. Germline V gives CDR1 MGHDK, CDR2 SYGVNS. V was pared by 6 bases and J by 2 bases, with 22 bases between.

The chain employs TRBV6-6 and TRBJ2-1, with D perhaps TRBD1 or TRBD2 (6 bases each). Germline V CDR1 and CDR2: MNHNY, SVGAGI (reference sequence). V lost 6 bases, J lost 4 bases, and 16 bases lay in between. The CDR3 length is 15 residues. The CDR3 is CASRAVGGQYNEQFF. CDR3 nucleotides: TGTGCCAGCAGGGCGGTGGGGGGCCAGTACAATGAGCAGTTCTTC.

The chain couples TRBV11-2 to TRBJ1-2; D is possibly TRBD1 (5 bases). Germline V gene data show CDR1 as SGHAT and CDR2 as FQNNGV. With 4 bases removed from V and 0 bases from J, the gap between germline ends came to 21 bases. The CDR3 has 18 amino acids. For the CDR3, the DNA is TGTGCCAGCAGCTCCCAATGGGGCAGGCTTCCCTCTAACTATGGCTACACCTTC. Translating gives CASSSQWGRLPSNYGYTF.

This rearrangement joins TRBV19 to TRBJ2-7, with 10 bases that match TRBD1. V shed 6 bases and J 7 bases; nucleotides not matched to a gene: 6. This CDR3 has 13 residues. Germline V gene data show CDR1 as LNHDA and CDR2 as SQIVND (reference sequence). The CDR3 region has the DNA TGTGCCAGTAGGGACAGGGGGAGCGAGGAGCAGTACTTC. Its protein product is CASRDRGSEEQYF.

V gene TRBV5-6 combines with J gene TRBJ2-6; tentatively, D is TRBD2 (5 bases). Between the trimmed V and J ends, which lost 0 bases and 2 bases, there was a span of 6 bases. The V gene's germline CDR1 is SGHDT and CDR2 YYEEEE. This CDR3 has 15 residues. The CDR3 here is CASSLVGAGANVLTF. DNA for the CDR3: TGTGCCAGCAGCTTGGTGGGAGCTGGGGCCAACGTCCTGACTTTC.